This entry lists 9 T cell receptor beta chains sequenced from one sample in a study of blood T cell repertoires in COVID-19. Assay: immunoSEQ multiplex PCR; the TCRdb copy retains only in-frame clones and omits some. Of 250,000 to 350,000 clones listed, approximately 91% are singletons. Sample: peripheral blood. These receptors came from a woman in her sixties or seventies with acute or convalescent COVID-19.

The chain joins TRBV5-1 to TRBJ2-7, with 7 bases lining up with TRBD1. CDR3 length: 19 residues. J gave up 5 bases and V 3 bases, and 23 bases lay outside the gene matches. Germline CDR1 is SGHRS and CDR2 is YFSETQ. This CDR3 is CASSSFRHDILTGADEQYF. The CDR3 coding sequence is TGCGCCAGCAGCTCCTTTAGACATGACATCCTAACAGGGGCCGACGAGCAGTACTTC.

The J gene is TRBJ1-2, the V gene TRBV12-3 or TRBV12-4; 7 nucleotides align to TRBD1. With 6 bases clipped from V and 4 bases from J, the junction kept 5 bases outside the gene matches. This CDR3 contains 13 residues. The CDR3, as DNA: TGTGCCAGCAGCCGGGACAGTTCCTATGGCTACACCTTC. It specifies CASSRDSSYGYTF.

J is TRBJ1-2 and V is TRBV11-2, with D hard to call. Trimming removed 1 base from V and 1 base from J, with 10 bases in between. Germline CDR1 SGHAT, CDR2 FQNNGV. This CDR3 has 15 residues. The CDR3 nucleotides read TGTGCCAGCAGCTTAGGCAGTGTAAATAACTATGGCTACACCTTC. Translated, it gives CASSLGSVNNYGYTF.

CDR3: CASRQSGDGYTF. The DNA of the CDR3 is TGTGCCAGCAGGCAGTCAGGGGATGGCTACACCTTC. The V call is TRBV2, the J call TRBJ1-2; possible D gene TRBD1, 6 bases. The V end lost 6 bases, the J end lost 6 bases, and 11 bases lay between the germline ends. CDR1 and CDR2 (germline): SNHLY, FYNNEI. The CDR3 extends over 12 amino acids.

The chain couples TRBV6-5 to TRBJ2-2; D not resolved. The V end was cut by 2 bases, the J end by 1 base, with 11 bases between. The CDR3 extends over 16 amino acids. Germline CDR1 is MNHEY and CDR2 is SVGAGI. The CDR3 sequence: CASSYPRLKNTGELFF. The CDR3 DNA follows: TGTGCCAGCAGTTACCCGAGGCTCAAGAACACCGGGGAGCTGTTTTTT.

The rearrangement joins TRBV15 to TRBJ1-5, with D unclear. This CDR3 contains 12 residues. V lost 1 base and J lost 10, with 8 bases in between. Germline V gene lookup returns CDR1 LNHNV and CDR2 YYDKDF (reference sequence). The CDR3 is CATSRAAGPQHF. The DNA of the CDR3 is TGTGCCACCAGCAGAGCCGCAGGTCCCCAGCATTTT.

The count of this clone is one. V and J are TRBV3-1 (or the pseudogene TRBV3-2) and TRBJ1-2; 10 nucleotides line up with TRBD1. Unmatched junction bases numbered 7, after V lost 4 bases and J lost 8 bases. CDR3 length: 14 amino acids. The germline CDR1 and CDR2 sequences are LGHDT and YNNKEL (reference sequence). Here the CDR3 reads CASSPIGDRGGYTF. In DNA form, the CDR3 reads TGTGCCAGCAGCCCTATAGGGGACAGGGGCGGCTACACCTTC.

The chain joins TRBV7-2 to TRBJ1-5; the D is unclear. V lost 5 bases to trimming and J lost 5 bases, with 16 bases between them. CDR3 length: 15 amino acids. In germline, CDR1 is SGHTA, CDR2 FQGNSA. The CDR3: CASSHGRGRDQPQHF. CDR3 nucleotides: TGTGCCAGCAGCCACGGACGAGGGAGGGATCAGCCCCAGCATTTT.

The chain uses TRBV29-1 and TRBJ1-2; TRBD1 is a possible D gene (5 bases). The germline V gene has CDR1 SQVTM and CDR2 ANQGSEA. The V gene lost 3 bases and the J gene lost 3 bases, with 14 bases spanning the gap. The CDR3 runs to 14 residues. In DNA form, the CDR3 reads TGCAGCGTTGATACGGCGGGGGGGGACTATGGCTACACCTTC. It translates to CSVDTAGGDYGYTF. Combining the CDR3 with reference TRBV29-1 and TRBJ1-2 gives the whole variable domain SAVISQKPSRDICQRGTSLTIQCQVDSQVTMMFWYRQQPGQSLTLIATANQGSEATYESGFVIDKFPISRPNLTFSTLTVSNMSPEDSSIYLCSVDTAGGDYGYTFGSGTRLTVV.